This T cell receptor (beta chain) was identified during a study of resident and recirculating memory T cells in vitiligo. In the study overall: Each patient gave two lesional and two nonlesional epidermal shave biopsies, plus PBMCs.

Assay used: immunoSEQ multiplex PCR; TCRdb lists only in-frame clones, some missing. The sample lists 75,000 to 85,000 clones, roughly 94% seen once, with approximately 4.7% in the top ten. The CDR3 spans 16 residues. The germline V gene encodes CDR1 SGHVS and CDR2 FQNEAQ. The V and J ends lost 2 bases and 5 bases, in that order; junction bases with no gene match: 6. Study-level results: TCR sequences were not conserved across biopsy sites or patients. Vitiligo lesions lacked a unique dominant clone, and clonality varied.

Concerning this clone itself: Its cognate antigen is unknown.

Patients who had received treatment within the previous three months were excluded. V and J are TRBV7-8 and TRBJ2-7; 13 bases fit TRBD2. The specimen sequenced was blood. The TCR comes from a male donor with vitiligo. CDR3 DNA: TGTGCCAGCAGCTTATGGGGACTAGCGGGAAGGCACGAGCAGTACTTC. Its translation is CASSLWGLAGRHEQYF.